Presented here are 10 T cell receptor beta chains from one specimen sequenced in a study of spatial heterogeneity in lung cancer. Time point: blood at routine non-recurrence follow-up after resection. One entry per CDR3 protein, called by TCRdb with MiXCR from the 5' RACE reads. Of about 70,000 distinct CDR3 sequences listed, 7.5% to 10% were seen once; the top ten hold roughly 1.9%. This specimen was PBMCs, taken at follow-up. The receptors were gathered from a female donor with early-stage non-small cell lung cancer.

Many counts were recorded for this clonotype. CDR3 nucleotides: TGTGCCAGCAGCTCCCTAAGGACTACGGCGGCGGGGCAGTACTTC. Translated, it gives CASSSLRTTAAGQYF. The chain couples TRBV11-2 to TRBJ2-7; maybe TRBD2 (6 bases). V was cut by 4 bases and J by 9 bases, with 22 bases left in between. Germline assignment: CDR1 SGHAT and CDR2 FQNNGV. The CDR3 is 15 amino acids.

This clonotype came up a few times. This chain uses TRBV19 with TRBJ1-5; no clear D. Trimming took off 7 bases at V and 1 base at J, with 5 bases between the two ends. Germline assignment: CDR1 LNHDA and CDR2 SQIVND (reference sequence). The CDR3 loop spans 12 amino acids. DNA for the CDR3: TGTGCCAGTAAGGTGAGCAATCAGCCCCAGCATTTT. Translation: CASKVSNQPQHF.

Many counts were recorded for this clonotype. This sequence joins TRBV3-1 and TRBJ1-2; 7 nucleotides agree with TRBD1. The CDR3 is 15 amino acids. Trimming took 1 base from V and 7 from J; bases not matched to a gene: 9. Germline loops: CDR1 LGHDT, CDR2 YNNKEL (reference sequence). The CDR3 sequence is CASSQVTGTAVGYTF. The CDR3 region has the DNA TGTGCCAGCAGCCAAGTTACCGGGACAGCGGTTGGCTACACCTTC.

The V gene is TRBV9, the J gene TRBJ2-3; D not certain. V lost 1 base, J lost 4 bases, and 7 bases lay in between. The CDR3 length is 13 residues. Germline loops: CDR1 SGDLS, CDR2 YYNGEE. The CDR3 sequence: CASSVISADTQYF. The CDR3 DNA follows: TGTGCCAGCAGCGTAATAAGTGCAGATACGCAGTATTTT.

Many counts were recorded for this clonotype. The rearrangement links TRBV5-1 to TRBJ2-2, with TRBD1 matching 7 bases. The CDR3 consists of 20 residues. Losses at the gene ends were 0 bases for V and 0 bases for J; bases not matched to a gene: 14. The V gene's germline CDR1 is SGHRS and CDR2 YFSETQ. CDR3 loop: CASSLERRGQGEPNTGELFF. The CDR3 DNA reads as TGCGCCAGCAGCTTGGAAAGAAGGGGTCAGGGGGAACCGAACACCGGGGAGCTGTTTTTT.

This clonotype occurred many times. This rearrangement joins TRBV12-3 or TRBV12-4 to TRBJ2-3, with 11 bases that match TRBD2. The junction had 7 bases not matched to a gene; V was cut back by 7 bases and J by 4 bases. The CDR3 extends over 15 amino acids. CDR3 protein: CASIPGLAESDTQYF. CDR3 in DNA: TGTGCCAGCATTCCGGGACTAGCGGAGTCAGATACGCAGTATTTT.

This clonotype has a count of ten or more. In DNA, the CDR3 is TGCAGCGTTATCGACGTCGAAGCTTTCTTT. Encoded protein: CSVIDVEAFF. The V and J genes are TRBV29-1 and TRBJ1-1; the D is unclear. V shed 5 bases and J shed 8 bases, with 9 bases lying between them. Per the germline V gene, CDR1 is SQVTM and CDR2 is ANQGSEA. This CDR3 has 10 residues.

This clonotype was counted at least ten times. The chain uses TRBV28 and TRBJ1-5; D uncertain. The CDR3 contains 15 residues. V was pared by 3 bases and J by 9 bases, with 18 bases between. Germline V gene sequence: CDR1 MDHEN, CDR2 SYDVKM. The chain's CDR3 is CASSFSSGGPSPQHF. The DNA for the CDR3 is TGTGCCAGCAGTTTCTCATCGGGTGGTCCGTCGCCCCAGCATTTT.

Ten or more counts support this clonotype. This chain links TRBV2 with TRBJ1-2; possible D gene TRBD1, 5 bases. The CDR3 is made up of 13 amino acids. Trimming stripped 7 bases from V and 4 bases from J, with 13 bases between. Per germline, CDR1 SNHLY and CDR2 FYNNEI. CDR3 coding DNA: TGTGCCAGCAAGGGACTCATCGGCTATGGCTACACCTTC. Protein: CASKGLIGYGYTF.

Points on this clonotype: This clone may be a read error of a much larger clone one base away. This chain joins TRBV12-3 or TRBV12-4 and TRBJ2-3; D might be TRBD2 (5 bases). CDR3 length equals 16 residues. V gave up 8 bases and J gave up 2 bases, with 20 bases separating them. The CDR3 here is CASRLGSGLITDTQYF. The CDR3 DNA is TGTGCCAGCCGATTGGGATCAGGACTTATCACAGATACGCAGTATTTT.